A single sample gave rise to the 15 T cell receptor beta chains below, sequenced in a study of blood T cell repertoires in COVID-19. Using immunoSEQ multiplex PCR, the repertoire was profiled, and TCRdb retains in-frame clones only, with some absent. The sample has about 170,000 clones; roughly 80% are singletons. Sequenced input: PBMCs or T cells enriched from blood (not recorded which). All receptors come from a man in his forties or fifties who had recovered from COVID-19.

The genes are TRBV10-3 and TRBJ2-7; 11 bases line up with TRBD2. CDR3 size: 16 residues. Germline values: CDR1 ENHRY, CDR2 SYGVKD. V trimming: 3 bases; J trimming: 2 bases; junction bases outside the gene matches: 6. The CDR3 coding sequence is TGTGCCATCAGTGACCAACTAGCGGGGGACCCCTACGAGCAGTACTTC. It encodes CAISDQLAGDPYEQYF.

V usage is TRBV19 and J usage is TRBJ2-3; 8 bases are shared with TRBD1. In germline, CDR1 is LNHDA, CDR2 SQIVND (reference sequence). This CDR3 has 15 residues. J was trimmed by 5 bases and V by 3 bases; bases with no gene match: 7. DNA of the CDR3: TGTGCCAGTAGTATTGGCCAGGGGGCCGAAGATACGCAGTATTTT. Translated: CASSIGQGAEDTQYF.

This clone was seen a single time. The V call is TRBV15, the J call TRBJ1-2, with D perhaps matching TRBD1 (5 bases). V lost 3 bases and J 0 bases, leaving 20 bases between the germline ends. CDR1 is LNHNV and CDR2 is YYDKDF in the germline V gene (reference sequence). This CDR3 region has 18 residues. The CDR3 bases are TGTGCCACCAGCAGCCGACAGCCCGTAATTGCCCCTAACTATGGCTACACCTTC. Encoded protein: CATSSRQPVIAPNYGYTF.

CDR3 DNA sequence: TGTGCCAGTAATCGACTAGTTCTGGCCCAAGAGACCCAGTACTTC. Its protein product is CASNRLVLAQETQYF. The V gene is TRBV7-6, the J gene TRBJ2-5; maybe TRBD2 (6 bases). The CDR3 covers 15 residues. Trimming pared 9 bases from V and 1 base from J, leaving 18 bases between. In germline, CDR1 is SGHVS, CDR2 FNYEAQ.

V is TRBV18 and J is TRBJ1-6; a possible D gene is TRBD1 (6 bases). Germline V gene lookup returns CDR1 KGHSH and CDR2 LQKENI. Between the trimmed V and J ends, which lost 6 bases and 8 bases, there was a span of 14 bases. The CDR3 totals 14 residues. CDR3 nucleotides: TGTGCCAGCTCTCGACAGGATAGGGATTCACCCCTCCACTTT. Encoded protein: CASSRQDRDSPLHF.

The chain recombines TRBV7-9 with TRBJ2-7, with 7 bases fitting TRBD2. The trim removed 5 bases at V and 3 bases at J, leaving 7 bases unmatched. CDR1 and CDR2 (germline): SEHNR, FQNEAQ (reference sequence). There are 14 residues in the CDR3. Here the CDR3 reads CASSVGTIGYEQYF. CDR3 bases: TGTGCCAGCAGCGTGGGGACTATCGGCTACGAGCAGTACTTC.

V usage is TRBV5-1 and J usage is TRBJ1-4, with 7 bases fitting TRBD1. CDR3 length: 17 residues. CDR1 and CDR2 from the germline V gene are SGHRS and YFSETQ. V was pared by 0 bases and J by 3 bases, with 8 bases of the junction left unmatched. The CDR3 DNA reads TGCGCCAGCAGCTTGGGGATAACAGGGGAGCCTAATGAAAAACTGTTTTTT. This encodes CASSLGITGEPNEKLFF.

The rearrangement joins TRBV5-1 to TRBJ1-2; 8 bases map to TRBD1. V was clipped by 0 bases and J by 4 bases; unmatched bases: 5. This CDR3 is built from 15 residues. Looked up from germline, CDR1 is SGHRS and CDR2 is YFSETQ. In DNA, the CDR3 is TGCGCCAGCAGCTTGGGGGGACAGGTTATCTATGGCTACACCTTC. Its translation is CASSLGGQVIYGYTF.

This clone was detected only a few times. The chain carries TRBV9 and TRBJ2-1; 7 bases match TRBD1. The CDR3 totals 16 residues. V was clipped by 4 bases and J by 4 bases; unmatched bases: 11. CDR1 and CDR2 (germline): SGDLS, YYNGEE. The CDR3, as DNA: TGTGCCAGCAGCCCCCTACCCGGGACAGCTTACAATGAGCAGTTCTTC. It is translated as CASSPLPGTAYNEQFF.

This clone was seen a single time. This chain uses TRBV4-2 with TRBJ1-1; perhaps TRBD1 as D (6 bases). Trimming cost V 4 bases and J 4 bases, with 16 bases left between them. This CDR3 has 15 residues. CDR1 is LGHNA, CDR2 YNFKEQ, per germline. CDR3 bases: TGTGCCAGCAGCCCACGCCAACAGGGTGGCACTGAAGCTTTCTTT. It yields the protein CASSPRQQGGTEAFF.

V is TRBV5-4 and J is TRBJ1-2; 7 positions match TRBD1. This CDR3 has 17 amino acids. V gave up 3 bases and J gave up 4 bases; unmatched junction bases: 15. Germline CDR1 reads SGHNT; CDR2 reads YYREEE (reference sequence). The CDR3 coding sequence is TGTGCCAGCAGCTACGGGACAGTCGAAAGTCCTATCTATGGCTACACCTTC. As protein: CASSYGTVESPIYGYTF.

This chain links TRBV6-2 or TRBV6-3 with TRBJ1-5, with D possibly matching TRBD1 (6 bases). Per the germline V gene, CDR1 is MNHEY and CDR2 is SVGEGT. The CDR3 runs to 13 residues. Trimming left V 4 bases short and J 4 bases short, with 8 bases between. The CDR3 DNA follows: TGTGCCAGCAGTTTGACAGGAAATCAGCCCCAGCATTTT. Its translation: CASSLTGNQPQHF.

The chain couples TRBV3-1 (or the pseudogene TRBV3-2) to TRBJ1-5; no definite D call. V lost 1 base, J lost 2 bases, and 6 bases lay in between. Germline CDR1 is LGHDT and CDR2 is YNNKEL (reference sequence). This CDR3 comprises 14 residues. CDR3 nucleotide sequence: TGTGCCAGCAGCCAAGGGGCAGGCAATCAGCCCCAGCATTTT. Translated: CASSQGAGNQPQHF.

The chain's CDR3 is CASSLRARGVGTDTQYF. Written as DNA, the CDR3 is TGTGCCAGCAGTCTTCGGGCCCGCGGGGTGGGCACAGATACGCAGTATTTT. This rearrangement joins TRBV14 to TRBJ2-3; possible D gene TRBD2, 6 bases. The CDR3 has 17 residues. Trimming shortened V by 6 bases and J by 1 base, and 20 bases separated the two germline ends. Germline V gene data show CDR1 as SGHDN and CDR2 as FVKESK.

The sample holds one count of this clone. This chain joins TRBV5-1 and TRBJ1-3, with 7 bases lining up with TRBD1. There are 16 residues in the CDR3. Losses at the gene ends were 4 bases for V and 0 bases for J; bases not matched to a gene: 7. From germline, CDR1 is SGHRS and CDR2 YFSETQ. CDR3 amino acids: CASSAAGGSSGNTIYF. CDR3 nucleotides: TGCGCCAGCAGCGCAGCAGGGGGAAGCTCTGGAAACACCATATATTTT.